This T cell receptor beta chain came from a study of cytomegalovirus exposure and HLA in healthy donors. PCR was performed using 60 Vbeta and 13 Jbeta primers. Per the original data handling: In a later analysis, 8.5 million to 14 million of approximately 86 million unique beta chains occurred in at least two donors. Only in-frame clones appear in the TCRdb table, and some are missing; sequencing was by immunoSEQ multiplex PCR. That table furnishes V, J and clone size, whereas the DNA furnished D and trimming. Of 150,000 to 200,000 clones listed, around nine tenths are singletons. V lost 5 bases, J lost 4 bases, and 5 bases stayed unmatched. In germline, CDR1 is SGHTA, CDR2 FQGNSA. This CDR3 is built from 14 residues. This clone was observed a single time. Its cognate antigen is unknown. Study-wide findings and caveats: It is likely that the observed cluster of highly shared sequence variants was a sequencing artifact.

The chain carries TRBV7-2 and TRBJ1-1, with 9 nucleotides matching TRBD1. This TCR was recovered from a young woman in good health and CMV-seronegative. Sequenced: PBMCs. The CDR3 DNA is TGTGCCAGCAGCGTAACGACAGGGGGCACTGAAGCTTTCTTT. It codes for CASSVTTGGTEAFF. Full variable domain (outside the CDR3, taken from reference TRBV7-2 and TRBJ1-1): GAGVSQSPSNKVTEKGKDVELRCDPISGHTALYWYRQSLGQGLEFLIYFQGNSAPDKSGLPSDRFSAERTGGSVSTLTIQRTQQEDSAVYLCASSVTTGGTEAFFGQGTRLTVV.